This record covers a single T cell receptor (beta chain). The V end lost 0 bases, the J end lost 4 bases, and 7 bases lay between the germline ends. This CDR3 comprises 14 residues. Germline assignment: CDR1 SGHRS and CDR2 YFSETQ. This sample is part of a study of blood T cell repertoires in COVID-19. In the study overall: T cells, B-cell-depleted T cells, or PBMCs provided the cDNA or gDNA that served as material.

Sequenced by immunoSEQ multiplex PCR; TCRdb stores in-frame clones only, minus some. The table shows roughly 400,000 clones, with nearly 90% occurring only once. Sequenced material: PBMCs or T cells enriched from blood (not recorded which). The genes are TRBV5-1 and TRBJ2-2; maybe TRBD1 (6 bases). This sequence was found in a woman aged 18-29 years who had been exposed to COVID-19. As DNA, the CDR3 is TGCGCCAGCAGCTTGGGGACAGTCACCGGGGAGCTGTTTTTT. As protein: CASSLGTVTGELFF.